The clone carrying this T cell receptor (beta chain) was seen only a few times. In the original processing: Researchers report that nucleated cell counts were estimated from reference gene primer amplification. TCRdb's copy holds only in-frame clones and misses some; the assay was immunoSEQ multiplex PCR. Clone size and the V and J calls come from that table; the DNA yielded D and trimming. This sample carries approximately 89,000 clones, 78% of them seen once, and the ten largest clones take roughly 6.3%. V dropped 2 bases and J dropped 4 bases, with 18 bases sitting between them. Germline V gene lookup returns CDR1 MGHRA and CDR2 YSYEKL. This CDR3 has 17 residues. The data were obtained in a study of blood T cell repertoires in COVID-19. Study background: The samples span acute and convalescent COVID-19 from the United States, Italy and Spain. From T cells, B-cell-depleted T cells, or PBMCs came the material, which was cDNA or gDNA.

Followed longitudinally, the Seattle patients had been enrolled during active infection. The V call is TRBV4-1, the J call TRBJ2-4; TRBD1 might be the D (6 bases). This receptor was taken from a man aged 65 to 85 with COVID-19, enrolled during active disease. Sequenced sample: peripheral blood. CDR3 coding DNA: TGCGCCAGCAGCCAACCCGTGAAGACAGGACAGAAAAACATTCAGTACTTC. It codes for CASSQPVKTGQKNIQYF.